This TCR beta chain was recovered during a study of regulatory T cells in long-lasting Graves disease. Study observations and caveats: Persistent disease favored TRBV28, TRBJ1-2 and TRBJ2-5.

This clonotype occurred a few times. Its antigen is not known. According to the study, TCR beta libraries were built with iRepertoire HTBI primers and CDR3-region Arm-PCR. TCRdb re-called the multiplex PCR reads with MiXCR, one entry per CDR3 protein. Of about 470,000 distinct CDR3 sequences listed, roughly 17% were seen once; the top ten hold 10% to 15%. The trim removed 1 base at V and 2 bases at J, leaving 8 bases unmatched. Germline CDR1 is MGHRA and CDR2 is YSYEKL. The CDR3 length is 17 residues. Time point: newly diagnosed GD, antithyroid drugs for less than 3 months. RNA isolated from PBMCs was used to make the TCR library. Graves' disease diagnoses followed American Thyroid Association guidelines. Another study also made use of these data, one on T cells in Graves' hyperthyroidism and ophthalmopathy. That study reports: The patients, who ranged from 18 to 65 in age, presented with newly diagnosed hyperthyroidism lasting under 2 months. Clinical symptoms, serum thyroxine and TRAb, thyroid ultrasound and orbital computed tomography were used for the diagnoses.

The source was peripheral blood mononuclear cells (PBMCs), collected at new diagnosis, from a patient treated with antithyroid drugs. The V and J genes are TRBV4-1 and TRBJ2-5; 9 nucleotides align to TRBD2. This receptor was obtained from a man between 35 and 55 years old with Graves disease. This CDR3 is CASSQGSSGKLQETQYF. The CDR3, as DNA: TGCGCCAGCAGCCAAGGATCTAGCGGGAAATTGCAAGAGACCCAGTACTTC.